The entry that follows covers one T cell receptor beta chain sequence. The data belong to a study of long-term antiretroviral therapy in people with HIV. Study information: Of all samples, the earliest predate the 2015 immediate-ART recommendation by about a decade.

With survey level as its setting, the immunoSEQ assay was v3.0. Method: immunoSEQ multiplex PCR; TCRdb's copy keeps in-frame clones and lacks some. The sample carries some 10,000 clones, around 74% recorded once. Everyone in the study who had HIV was treated in the United States. The sequence derives from a man in his forties with HIV. The starting material was unsorted PBMCs, obtained 1.8 years before starting antiretroviral therapy.

DNA of the CDR3: TGCAGCGTTGGACAGGCCTTGGGCCACGAGCAGTACTTC. Translated, it gives CSVGQALGHEQYF. The V call is TRBV29-1, the J call TRBJ2-7; possibly TRBD1 for D (6 bases). The V end was cut by 4 bases, the J end by 5 bases, with 15 bases between. Germline V lookup: CDR1 SQVTM, CDR2 ANQGSEA. The CDR3 runs to 13 residues.